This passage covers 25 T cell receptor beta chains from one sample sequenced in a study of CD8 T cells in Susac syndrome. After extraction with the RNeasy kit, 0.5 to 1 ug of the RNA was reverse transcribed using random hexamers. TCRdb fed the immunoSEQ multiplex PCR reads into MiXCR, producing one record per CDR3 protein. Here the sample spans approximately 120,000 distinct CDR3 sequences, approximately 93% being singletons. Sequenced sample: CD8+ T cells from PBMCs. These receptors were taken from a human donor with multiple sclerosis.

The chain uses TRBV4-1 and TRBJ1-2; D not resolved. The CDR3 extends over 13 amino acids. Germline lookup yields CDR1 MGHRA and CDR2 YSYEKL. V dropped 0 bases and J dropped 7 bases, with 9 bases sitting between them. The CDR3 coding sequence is TGCGCCAGCAGCCAAGATAAACGGGGTGGCTACACCTTC. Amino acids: CASSQDKRGGYTF.

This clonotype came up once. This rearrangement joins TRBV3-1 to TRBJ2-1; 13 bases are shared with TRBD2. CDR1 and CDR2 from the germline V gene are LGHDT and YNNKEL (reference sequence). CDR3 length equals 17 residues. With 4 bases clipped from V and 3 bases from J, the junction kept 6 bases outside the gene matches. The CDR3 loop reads CASSPRLAGGVYNEQFF. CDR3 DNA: TGTGCCAGCAGCCCCCGACTAGCGGGGGGCGTCTACAATGAGCAGTTCTTC.

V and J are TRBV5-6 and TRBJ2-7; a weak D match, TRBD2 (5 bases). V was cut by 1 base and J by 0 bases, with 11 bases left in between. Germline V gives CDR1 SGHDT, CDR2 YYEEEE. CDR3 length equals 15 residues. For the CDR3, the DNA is TGTGCCAGCAGCTTGCGCCCGGGAAGCTCCTACGAGCAGTACTTC. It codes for CASSLRPGSSYEQYF.

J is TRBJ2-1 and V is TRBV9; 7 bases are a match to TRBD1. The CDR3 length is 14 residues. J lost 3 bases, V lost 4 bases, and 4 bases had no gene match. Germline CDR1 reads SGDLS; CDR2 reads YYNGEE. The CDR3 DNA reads TGTGCCAGCAGCCCAGGGGGTGGCTACAATGAGCAGTTCTTC. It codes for CASSPGGGYNEQFF.

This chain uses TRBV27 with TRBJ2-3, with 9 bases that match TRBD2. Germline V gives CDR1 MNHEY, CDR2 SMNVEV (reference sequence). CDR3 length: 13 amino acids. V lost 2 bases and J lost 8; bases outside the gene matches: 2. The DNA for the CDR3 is TGTGCCAGCAGTTTAGGGCGGGGGGGTACGCAGTATTTT. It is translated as CASSLGRGGTQYF.

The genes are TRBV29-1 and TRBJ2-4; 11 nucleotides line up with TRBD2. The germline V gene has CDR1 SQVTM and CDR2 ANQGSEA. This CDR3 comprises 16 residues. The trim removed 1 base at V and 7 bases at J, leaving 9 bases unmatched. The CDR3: CSVEGITSGSRNIQYF. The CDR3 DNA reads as TGCAGCGTTGAAGGGATCACTAGCGGGAGTAGGAACATTCAGTACTTC.

The CDR3 DNA follows: TGTGCCTGGGTACCCCCGGGACAGTATAATGAAAAACTGTTTTTT. It is translated as CAWVPPGQYNEKLFF. The chain has TRBV30 and TRBJ1-4; TRBD1 matches 7 bases. Germline assignment: CDR1 GTSNPN and CDR2 SVGIG (reference sequence). V was pared by 5 bases and J by 4 bases, with 10 bases of the junction left unmatched. The CDR3 has 15 residues.

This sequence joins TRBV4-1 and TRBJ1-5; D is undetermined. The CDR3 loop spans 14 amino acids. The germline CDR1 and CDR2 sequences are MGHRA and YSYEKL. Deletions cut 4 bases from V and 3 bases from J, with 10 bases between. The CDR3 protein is CASSRSVSNQPQHF. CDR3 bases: TGCGCCAGCAGCCGCAGTGTATCCAATCAGCCCCAGCATTTT.

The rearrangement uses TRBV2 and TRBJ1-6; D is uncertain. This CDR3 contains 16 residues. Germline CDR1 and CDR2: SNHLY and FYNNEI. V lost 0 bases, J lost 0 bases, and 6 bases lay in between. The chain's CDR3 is CASSEAKSSYNSPLHF. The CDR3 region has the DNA TGTGCCAGCAGTGAAGCCAAGAGCTCCTATAATTCACCCCTCCACTTT.

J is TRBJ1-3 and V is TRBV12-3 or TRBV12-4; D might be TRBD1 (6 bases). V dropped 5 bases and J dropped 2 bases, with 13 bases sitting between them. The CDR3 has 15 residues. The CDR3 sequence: CASSQNREPGNTIYF. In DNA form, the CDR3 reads TGTGCCAGCAGTCAGAACAGGGAACCTGGAAACACCATATATTTT.

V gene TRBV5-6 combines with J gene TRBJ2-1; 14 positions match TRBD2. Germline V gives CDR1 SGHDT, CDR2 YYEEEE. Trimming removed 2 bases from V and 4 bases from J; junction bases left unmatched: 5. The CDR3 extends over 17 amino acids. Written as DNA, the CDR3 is TGTGCCAGCAGCTTCGGACTAGCGGGGGGCTATTACAATGAGCAGTTCTTC. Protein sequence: CASSFGLAGGYYNEQFF.

CDR3 amino acids: CASSPLAWNTEAFF. CDR3 in DNA: TGTGCCAGCTCACCACTAGCCTGGAACACTGAAGCTTTCTTT. The V call is TRBV18, the J call TRBJ1-1; D gene unclear. Trimming left V 1 base short and J 1 base short, with 7 bases between. The CDR3 sequence is 14 residues long. Per germline, CDR1 KGHSH and CDR2 LQKENI.

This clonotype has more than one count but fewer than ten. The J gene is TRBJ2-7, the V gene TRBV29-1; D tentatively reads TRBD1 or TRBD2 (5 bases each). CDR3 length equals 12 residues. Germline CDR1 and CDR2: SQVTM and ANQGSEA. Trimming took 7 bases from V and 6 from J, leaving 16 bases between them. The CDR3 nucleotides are TGCAGCGCCCGGATGGGGACCAGCGAGCAGTACGTC. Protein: CSARMGTSEQYV.

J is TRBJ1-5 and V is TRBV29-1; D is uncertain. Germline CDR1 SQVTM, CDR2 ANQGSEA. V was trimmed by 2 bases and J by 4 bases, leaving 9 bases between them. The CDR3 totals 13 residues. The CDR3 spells CSVEKPMNQPQHF. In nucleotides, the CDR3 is TGCAGCGTTGAAAAACCGATGAATCAGCCCCAGCATTTT. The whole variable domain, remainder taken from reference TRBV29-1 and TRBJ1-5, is SAVISQKPSRDICQRGTSLTIQCQVDSQVTMMFWYRQQPGQSLTLIATANQGSEATYESGFVIDKFPISRPNLTFSTLTVSNMSPEDSSIYLCSVEKPMNQPQHFGDGTRLSIL.

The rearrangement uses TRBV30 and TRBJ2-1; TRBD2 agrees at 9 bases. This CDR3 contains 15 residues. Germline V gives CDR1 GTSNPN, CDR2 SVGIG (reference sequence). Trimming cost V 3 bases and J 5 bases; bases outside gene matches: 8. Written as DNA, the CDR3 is TGTGCCTGGAGGGGCCCCGGGACTAGCAACAATGAGCAGTTCTTC. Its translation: CAWRGPGTSNNEQFF.

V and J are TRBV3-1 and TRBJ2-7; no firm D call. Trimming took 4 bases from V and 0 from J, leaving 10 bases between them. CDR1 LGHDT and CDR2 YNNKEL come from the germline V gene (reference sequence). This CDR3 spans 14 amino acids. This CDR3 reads CASSPGTSSYEQYF. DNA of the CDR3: TGTGCCAGCAGCCCTGGTACCAGCTCCTACGAGCAGTACTTC.

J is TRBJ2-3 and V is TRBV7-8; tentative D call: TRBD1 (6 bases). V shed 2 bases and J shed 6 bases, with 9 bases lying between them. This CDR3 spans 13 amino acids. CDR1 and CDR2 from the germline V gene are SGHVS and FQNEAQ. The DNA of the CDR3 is TGTGCCAGCAGCTTAATGAGGGGGGATACGCAGTATTTT. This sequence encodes CASSLMRGDTQYF.

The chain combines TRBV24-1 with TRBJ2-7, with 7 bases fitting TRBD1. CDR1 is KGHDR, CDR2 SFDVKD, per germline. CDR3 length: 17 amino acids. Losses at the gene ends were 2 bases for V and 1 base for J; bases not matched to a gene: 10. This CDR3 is CATSDCYRGHSSYEQYV. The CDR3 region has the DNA TGTGCCACCAGTGATTGCTACAGGGGCCACTCATCCTACGAGCAGTACGTC.

The CDR3 is CASSRPARGDYNEQFF. The CDR3, as DNA: TGCGCCAGCAGCCGTCCGGCGCGGGGGGATTACAATGAGCAGTTCTTC. The rearrangement joins TRBV4-1 to TRBJ2-1; 8 bases match TRBD2. Germline V gene lookup returns CDR1 MGHRA and CDR2 YSYEKL. The trim removed 4 bases at V and 4 bases at J, leaving 9 bases unmatched. This CDR3 has 16 amino acids.

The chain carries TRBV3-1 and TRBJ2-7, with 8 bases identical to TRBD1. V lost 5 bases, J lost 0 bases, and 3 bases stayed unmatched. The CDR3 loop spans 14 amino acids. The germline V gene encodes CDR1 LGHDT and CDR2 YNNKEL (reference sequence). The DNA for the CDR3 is TGTGCCAGCAGCTATGGACAGGGCTCCTACGAGCAGTACTTC. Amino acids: CASSYGQGSYEQYF.

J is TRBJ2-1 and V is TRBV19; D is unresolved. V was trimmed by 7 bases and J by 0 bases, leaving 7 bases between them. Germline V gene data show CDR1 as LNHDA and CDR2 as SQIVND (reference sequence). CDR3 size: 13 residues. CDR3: CASTPSSYNEQFF. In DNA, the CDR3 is TGTGCCAGTACGCCGAGCTCCTACAATGAGCAGTTCTTC.

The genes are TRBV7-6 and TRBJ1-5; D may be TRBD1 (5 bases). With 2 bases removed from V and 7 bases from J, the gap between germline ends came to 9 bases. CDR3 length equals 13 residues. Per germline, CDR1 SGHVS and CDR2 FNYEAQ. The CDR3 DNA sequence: TGTGCCAGCAGCTTACAGGGTTCGCAGCCCCAGCATTTT. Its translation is CASSLQGSQPQHF. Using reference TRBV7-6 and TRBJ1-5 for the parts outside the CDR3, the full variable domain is GAGVSQSPRYKVTKRGQDVALRCDPISGHVSLYWYRQALGQGPEFLTYFNYEAQQDKSGLPNDRFSAERPEGSISTLTIQRTEQRDSAMYRCASSLQGSQPQHFGDGTRLSIL.

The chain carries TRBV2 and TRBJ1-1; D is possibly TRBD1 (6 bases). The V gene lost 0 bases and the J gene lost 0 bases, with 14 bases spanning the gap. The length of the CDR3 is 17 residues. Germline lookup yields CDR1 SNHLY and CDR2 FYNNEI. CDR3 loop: CASSEALGGRLNTEAFF. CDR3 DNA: TGTGCCAGCAGTGAAGCGCTTGGGGGGCGGCTGAACACTGAAGCTTTCTTT.

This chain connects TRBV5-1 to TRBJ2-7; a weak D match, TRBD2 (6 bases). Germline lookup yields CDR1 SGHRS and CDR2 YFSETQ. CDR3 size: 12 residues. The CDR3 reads CARGTPCGEQYV. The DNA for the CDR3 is TGCGCGCGGGGTACCCCGTGCGGCGAGCAGTACGTC.

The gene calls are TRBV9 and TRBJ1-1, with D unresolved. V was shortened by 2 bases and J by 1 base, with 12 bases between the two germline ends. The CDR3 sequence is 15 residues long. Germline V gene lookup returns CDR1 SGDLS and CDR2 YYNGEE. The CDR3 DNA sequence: TGTGCCAGCAGCGTTACAGCTAAATGGAACACTGAAGCTTTCTTT. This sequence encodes CASSVTAKWNTEAFF.